This T cell receptor beta chain appears in the sequencing data of a study of blood T cell repertoires in COVID-19. Overall study context: T cells, B-cell-depleted T cells, or PBMCs supplied cDNA or gDNA.

Original processing methods: For nucleated cells, counts were estimated from reference gene primer amplification. TCRdb's copy holds only in-frame clones and misses some; the assay was immunoSEQ multiplex PCR. From that table come the V and J calls and clone size; the DNA was used to work out D and trimming. The data show some 390,000 clones, about 88% seen once. Germline V lookup: CDR1 SEHNR, CDR2 FQNEAQ (reference sequence). V gave up 5 bases and J gave up 5 bases; unmatched junction bases: 5. CDR3 length: 14 amino acids. In Seattle, patients joined the study during active infection and were tracked longitudinally.

This chain links TRBV7-9 with TRBJ2-5, with 10 bases lining up with TRBD2. Sequenced material: peripheral blood. The receptor was isolated from a woman between 40 and 50 years old with COVID-19, enrolled during active disease. The CDR3 DNA is TGTGCCAGCAGCGCAAGACTAGCGGGTGAGACCCAGTACTTC. As protein: CASSARLAGETQYF.